Listed below are T cell receptor beta chains from one sample, sequenced in a study of cytomegalovirus exposure and HLA in healthy donors. The repertoire was sequenced with immunoSEQ multiplex PCR; TCRdb's copy has only in-frame clones and lacks some. The sample yields more than 150,000 clones, around 80% seen once. The sequencing input was PBMCs. These receptors all come from a girl between 10 and 17 years old in good health and CMV-seropositive. Each CDR3 is given with its conserved first and last residue. The D gene is left open where the match is weak. Clone size is stated in some rows and not others, as once, few, many or a class when expanded.

length: 15; J: TRBJ2-1; V: TRBV5-6; D: NA; size: NA; CDR3: CASSPLSSSYNEQFF; DNA: TGTGCCAGCAGCCCCCTGTCGAGCTCCTACAATGAGCAGTTCTTC
length: 15; J: TRBJ2-1; V: TRBV7-9; D: TRBD2; size: NA; CDR3: CASSPGLAGDNEQFF; DNA: TGTGCCAGCAGCCCCGGACTAGCGGGAGACAATGAGCAGTTCTTC
length: 14; J: TRBJ2-7; V: TRBV6-5; D: NA; size: NA; CDR3: CASSYGRGSYEQYF; DNA: TGTGCCAGCAGTTACGGAAGGGGGAGCTACGAGCAGTACTTC
length: 14; J: TRBJ1-1; V: TRBV7-9; D: NA; size: NA; CDR3: CASRPRDMNTEAFF; DNA: TGTGCCAGCAGACCCAGGGACATGAACACTGAAGCTTTCTTT
length: 13; J: TRBJ2-5; V: TRBV29-1; D: NA; size: NA; CDR3: CSVDTGGGETQYF; DNA: TGCAGCGTTGATACAGGGGGGGGAGAGACCCAGTACTTC
length: 15; J: TRBJ1-1; V: TRBV6-5; D: NA; size: NA; CDR3: CASSLATGSNTEAFF; DNA: TGTGCCAGCAGCCTGGCTACAGGATCGAACACTGAAGCTTTCTTT
length: 14; J: TRBJ1-5; V: TRBV6-1; D: NA; size: once; CDR3: CASTQGTSNQPQHF; DNA: TGTGCCAGCACGCAGGGGACTAGCAATCAGCCCCAGCATTTT
length: 14; J: TRBJ2-7; V: TRBV14; D: TRBD2; size: few; CDR3: CANSGTSGNSEQYF; DNA: TGTGCCAATTCCGGGACTAGCGGGAATAGCGAGCAGTACTTC
length: 15; J: TRBJ2-1; V: TRBV7-6; D: TRBD2; size: NA; CDR3: CASTPAGSSYNEQFF; DNA: TGTGCCAGCACTCCAGCGGGGAGCTCCTACAATGAGCAGTTCTTC
length: 15; J: TRBJ2-1; V: TRBV7-2; D: NA; size: NA; CDR3: CASSLTKSPYNEQFF; DNA: TGTGCCAGCAGTCTGACTAAGAGTCCCTACAATGAGCAGTTCTTC
length: 14; J: TRBJ2-5; V: TRBV15; D: TRBD1; size: NA; CDR3: CATSRTGPQETQYF; DNA: TGTGCCACCAGCCGGACAGGGCCCCAAGAGACCCAGTACTTC
length: 13; J: TRBJ2-5; V: TRBV10-3; D: TRBD2; size: NA; CDR3: CAISGLAEETQYF; DNA: TGTGCCATTTCAGGACTAGCGGAAGAGACCCAGTACTTC
length: 14; J: TRBJ2-1; V: TRBV12-5; D: TRBD1; size: NA; CDR3: CASGLDRGRNEQFF; DNA: TGTGCTAGTGGTTTGGACAGGGGGCGGAATGAGCAGTTCTTC
length: 11; J: TRBJ2-7; V: TRBV4-1; D: NA; size: NA; CDR3: CASSQGPEQYF; DNA: TGCGCCAGCAGCCAAGGGCCCGAGCAGTACTTC
length: 18; J: TRBJ2-7; V: TRBV6-1; D: NA; size: few; CDR3: CASSEAPRVFLSSYEQYF; DNA: TGTGCCAGCAGTGAAGCGCCGCGTGTTTTTCTGAGCTCCTACGAGCAGTACTTC
length: 16; J: TRBJ1-1; V: TRBV11-3; D: NA; size: NA; CDR3: CASSLVMGQVVTEAFF; DNA: TGTGCCAGCAGCTTAGTCATGGGGCAGGTGGTCACTGAAGCTTTCTTT
length: 15; J: TRBJ1-4; V: TRBV19; D: NA; size: few; CDR3: CASSMQDSGNEKLFF; DNA: TGTGCCAGTAGTATGCAGGACAGTGGGAATGAAAAACTGTTTTTT
length: 15; J: TRBJ2-1; V: TRBV7-9; D: TRBD2; size: once; CDR3: CASSLRDYFYDEQFF; DNA: TGTGCCAGCAGCCTCAGGGACTACTTCTATGATGAGCAGTTCTTC
length: 11; J: TRBJ1-1; V: TRBV7-9; D: TRBD1; size: NA; CDR3: CASSLTGDAFF; DNA: TGTGCCAGCAGCTTAACAGGGGATGCTTTCTTT
length: 16; J: TRBJ2-1; V: TRBV13; D: TRBD2; size: NA; CDR3: CASSSDDGRVNNEQFF; DNA: TGTGCCAGCAGCTCCGACGACGGGAGGGTAAACAATGAGCAGTTCTTC
length: 15; J: TRBJ2-7; V: TRBV19; D: TRBD1; size: few; CDR3: CASRLGDRGPYEQYF; DNA: TGTGCCAGTAGATTAGGGGACAGGGGCCCCTACGAGCAGTACTTC
length: 17; J: TRBJ2-7; V: TRBV2; D: TRBD2; size: NA; CDR3: CASSPRETVTHSYEQYF; DNA: TGTGCCAGCAGCCCGCGGGAGACAGTTACTCACTCCTACGAGCAGTACTTC
length: 17; J: TRBJ2-7; V: TRBV11-2; D: TRBD2; size: NA; CDR3: CASSLRGTSGRSGEQYF; DNA: TGTGCCAGCAGCTTAAGAGGGACTAGCGGGAGAAGTGGCGAGCAGTACTTC
length: 15; J: TRBJ1-2; V: TRBV9; D: TRBD1; size: few; CDR3: CASSDSGQSLGGYTF; DNA: TGTGCCAGCAGCGACTCGGGACAGTCCCTGGGAGGCTACACCTTC
length: 15; J: TRBJ1-5; V: TRBV5-4; D: NA; size: NA; CDR3: CASSLDTGPNQPQHF; DNA: TGTGCCAGCAGCTTGGACACAGGTCCCAATCAGCCCCAGCATTTT
length: 14; J: TRBJ2-1; V: TRBV19; D: NA; size: NA; CDR3: CASSPEGGYNEQFF; DNA: TGTGCCAGTAGCCCCGAAGGGGGCTACAATGAGCAGTTCTTC
length: 14; J: TRBJ2-7; V: TRBV29-1; D: NA; size: NA; CDR3: CSALGGARHYEQYF; DNA: TGCAGCGCCTTGGGGGGGGCTCGCCACTACGAGCAGTACTTC
length: 13; J: TRBJ2-2; V: TRBV11-3; D: NA; size: NA; CDR3: CASSTWGDRELFF; DNA: TGTGCCAGCAGCACGTGGGGGGACCGGGAGCTGTTTTTT
length: 14; J: TRBJ2-7; V: TRBV4-1; D: TRBD1; size: NA; CDR3: CASSQGPGGYEQYF; DNA: TGCGCCAGCAGCCAAGGCCCAGGGGGCTACGAGCAGTACTTC
length: 15; J: TRBJ2-7; V: TRBV7-8; D: TRBD1; size: NA; CDR3: CASSRSRDSSYEQYF; DNA: TGTGCCAGCAGCCGCTCCCGGGACAGCTCCTACGAGCAGTACTTC
length: 17; J: TRBJ2-6; V: TRBV5-4; D: NA; size: NA; CDR3: CASSLGGGSTGANVLTF; DNA: TGTGCCAGCAGCTTGGGAGGAGGGTCAACTGGGGCCAACGTCCTGACTTTC
length: 16; J: TRBJ2-7; V: TRBV7-9; D: TRBD1; size: NA; CDR3: CASSLVSGTGNHEQYF; DNA: TGTGCCAGCAGCTTAGTTTCCGGGACAGGGAACCACGAGCAGTACTTC
length: 14; J: TRBJ2-5; V: TRBV5-1; D: NA; size: NA; CDR3: CASSLLAGQETQYF; DNA: TGCGCCAGCAGCTTGCTGGCAGGCCAAGAGACCCAGTACTTC
length: 13; J: TRBJ2-3; V: TRBV27; D: NA; size: NA; CDR3: CASSFLGGDTQYF; DNA: TGTGCCAGCAGTTTCCTAGGGGGAGATACGCAGTATTTT